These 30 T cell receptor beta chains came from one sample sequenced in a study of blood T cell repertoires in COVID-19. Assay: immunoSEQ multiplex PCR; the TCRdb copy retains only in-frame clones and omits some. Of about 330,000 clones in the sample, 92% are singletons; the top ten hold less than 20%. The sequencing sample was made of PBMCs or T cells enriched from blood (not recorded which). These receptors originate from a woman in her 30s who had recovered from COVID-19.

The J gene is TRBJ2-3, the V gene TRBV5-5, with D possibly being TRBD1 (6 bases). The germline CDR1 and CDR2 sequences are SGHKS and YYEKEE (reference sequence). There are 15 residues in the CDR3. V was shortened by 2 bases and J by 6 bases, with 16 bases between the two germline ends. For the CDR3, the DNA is TGTGCCAGCAGCTTTGAATGGGGGCAATTGGATACGCAGTATTTT. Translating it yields CASSFEWGQLDTQYF.

CDR3 bases: TGTGCCAGCAGGCCCCTAGCGGGGTACAATGAGCAGTTCTTC. Translating it yields CASRPLAGYNEQFF. The chain recombines TRBV2 with TRBJ2-1; 9 bases match TRBD2. This CDR3 contains 14 residues. Germline V gene data show CDR1 as SNHLY and CDR2 as FYNNEI. V was clipped by 6 bases and J by 4 bases; unmatched bases: 4.

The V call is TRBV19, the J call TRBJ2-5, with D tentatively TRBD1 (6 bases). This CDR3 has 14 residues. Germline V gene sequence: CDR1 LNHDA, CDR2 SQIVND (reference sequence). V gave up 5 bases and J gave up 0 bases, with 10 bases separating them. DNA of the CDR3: TGTGCCAGTAGTTACCGGGACAACCAAGAGACCCAGTACTTC. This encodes CASSYRDNQETQYF.

The CDR3 sequence: CASSLLLQARGYTF. CDR3 sequence (DNA): TGCGCCAGCAGCCTACTCCTCCAAGCTAGGGGCTACACCTTC. This chain joins TRBV4-1 and TRBJ1-2; D unresolved. V dropped 4 bases and J dropped 8 bases, with 17 bases sitting between them. Germline CDR1 MGHRA, CDR2 YSYEKL. The CDR3 is made up of 14 amino acids.

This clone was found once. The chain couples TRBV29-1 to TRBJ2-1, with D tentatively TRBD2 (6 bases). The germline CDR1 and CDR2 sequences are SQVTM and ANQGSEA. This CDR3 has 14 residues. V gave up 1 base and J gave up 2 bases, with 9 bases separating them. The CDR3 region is CSVEGRLAYNEQFF. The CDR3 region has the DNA TGCAGCGTTGAAGGTCGACTAGCCTACAATGAGCAGTTCTTC.

Here the CDR3 DNA reads TGCGCCAGCAGCTTGGCCGTATGGGGCAGGGACACAGATACGCAGTATTTT. Protein: CASSLAVWGRDTDTQYF. J is TRBJ2-3 and V is TRBV5-1; D possibly corresponds to TRBD1 (5 bases). The CDR3 covers 17 residues. Germline CDR1 is SGHRS and CDR2 is YFSETQ. V lost 0 bases to trimming and J lost 2 bases, with 16 bases between them.

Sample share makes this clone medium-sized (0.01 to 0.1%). The chain's CDR3 is CASSQERGGQETQYF. CDR3 nucleotides: TGCGCCAGCAGCCAAGAGCGGGGGGGCCAAGAGACCCAGTACTTC. The chain uses TRBV4-3 and TRBJ2-5, with 9 positions matching TRBD2. Losses at the gene ends were 0 bases for V and 1 base for J; bases not matched to a gene: 0. This CDR3 contains 15 residues. Per germline, CDR1 LGHNA and CDR2 YSLEER.

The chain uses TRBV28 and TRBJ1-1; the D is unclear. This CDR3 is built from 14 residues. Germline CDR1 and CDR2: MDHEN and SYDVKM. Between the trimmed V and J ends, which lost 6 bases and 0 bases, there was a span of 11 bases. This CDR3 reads CASSPPLMNTEAFF. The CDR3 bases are TGTGCCAGCAGCCCCCCACTCATGAACACTGAAGCTTTCTTT.

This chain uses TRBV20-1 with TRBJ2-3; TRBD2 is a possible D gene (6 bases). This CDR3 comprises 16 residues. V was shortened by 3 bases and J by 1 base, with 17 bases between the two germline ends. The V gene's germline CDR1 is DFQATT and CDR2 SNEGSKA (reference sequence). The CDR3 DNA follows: TGCAGTGCTAGTGACTTGAGGGACTGGGGCACAGATACGCAGTATTTT. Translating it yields CSASDLRDWGTDTQYF.

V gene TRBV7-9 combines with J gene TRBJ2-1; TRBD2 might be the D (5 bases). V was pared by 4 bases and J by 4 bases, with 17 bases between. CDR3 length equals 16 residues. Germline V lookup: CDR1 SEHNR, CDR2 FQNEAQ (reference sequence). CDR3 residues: CASSSLLDKRYNEQFF. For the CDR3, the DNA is TGTGCCAGCAGCTCCCTACTAGACAAGAGATACAATGAGCAGTTCTTC.

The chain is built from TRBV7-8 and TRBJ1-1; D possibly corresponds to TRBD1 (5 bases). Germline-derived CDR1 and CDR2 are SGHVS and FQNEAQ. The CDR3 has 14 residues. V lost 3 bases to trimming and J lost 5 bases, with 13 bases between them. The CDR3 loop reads CASSLGGFETEAFF. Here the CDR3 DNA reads TGTGCCAGCAGCTTGGGGGGGTTTGAGACTGAAGCTTTCTTT.

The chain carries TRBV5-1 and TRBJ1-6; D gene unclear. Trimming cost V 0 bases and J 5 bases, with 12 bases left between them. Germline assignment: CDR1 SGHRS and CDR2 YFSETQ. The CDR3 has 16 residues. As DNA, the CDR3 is TGCGCCAGCAGCTTGGGGGCATATGGTAATAATTCACCCCTCCACTTT. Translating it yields CASSLGAYGNNSPLHF.

DNA of the CDR3: TGTGCCAGCAGCCCCCGACAGGGCGGGACTGAAGCTTTCTTT. Amino acid sequence: CASSPRQGGTEAFF. The rearrangement links TRBV7-2 to TRBJ1-1; 7 bases agree with TRBD1. Trimming removed 5 bases from V and 5 bases from J; junction bases left unmatched: 8. The CDR3 contains 14 residues. From germline, CDR1 is SGHTA and CDR2 FQGNSA. The full variable domain, rest sourced from reference TRBV7-2 and TRBJ1-1, is GAGVSQSPSNKVTEKGKDVELRCDPISGHTALYWYRQSLGQGLEFLIYFQGNSAPDKSGLPSDRFSAERTGGSVSTLTIQRTQQEDSAVYLCASSPRQGGTEAFFGQGTRLTVV.

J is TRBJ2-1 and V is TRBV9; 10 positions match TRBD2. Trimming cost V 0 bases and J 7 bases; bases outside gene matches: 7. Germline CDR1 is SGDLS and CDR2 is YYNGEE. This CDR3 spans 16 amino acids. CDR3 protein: CASSVDSGGTGNEQFF. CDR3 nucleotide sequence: TGTGCCAGCAGCGTAGATAGCGGGGGGACGGGGAATGAGCAGTTCTTC.

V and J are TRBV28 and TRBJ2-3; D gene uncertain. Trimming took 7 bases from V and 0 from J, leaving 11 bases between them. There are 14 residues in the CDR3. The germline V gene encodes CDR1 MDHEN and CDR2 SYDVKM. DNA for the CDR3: TGTGCCAGCAACGGAGATTCTAGCACAGATACGCAGTATTTT. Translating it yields CASNGDSSTDTQYF.

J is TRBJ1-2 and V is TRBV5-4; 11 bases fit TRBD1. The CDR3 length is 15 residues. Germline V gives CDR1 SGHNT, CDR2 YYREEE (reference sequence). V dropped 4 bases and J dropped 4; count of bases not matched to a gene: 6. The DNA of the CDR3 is TGTGCCAGCAGCGAGGGACAGGGGGTCCCCTATGGCTACACCTTC. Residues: CASSEGQGVPYGYTF.

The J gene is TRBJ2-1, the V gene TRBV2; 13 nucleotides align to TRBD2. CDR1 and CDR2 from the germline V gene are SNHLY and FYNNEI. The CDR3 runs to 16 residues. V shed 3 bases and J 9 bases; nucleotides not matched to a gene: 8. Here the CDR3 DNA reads TGTGCCAGCAGTGAGATCGGGACTAGCGGGATACTTGAGCAGTTCTTC. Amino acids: CASSEIGTSGILEQFF.

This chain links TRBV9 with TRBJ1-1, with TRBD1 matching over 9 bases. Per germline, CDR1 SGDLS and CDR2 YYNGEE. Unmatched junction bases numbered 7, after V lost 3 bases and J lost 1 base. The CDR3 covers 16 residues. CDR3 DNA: TGTGCCAGCAGCGCCGGCCCACAGGGGGCGAACACTGAAGCTTTCTTT. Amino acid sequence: CASSAGPQGANTEAFF.

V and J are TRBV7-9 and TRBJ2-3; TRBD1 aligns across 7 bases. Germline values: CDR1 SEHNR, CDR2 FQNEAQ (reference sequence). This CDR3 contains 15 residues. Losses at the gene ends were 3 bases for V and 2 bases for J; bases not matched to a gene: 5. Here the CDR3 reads CASSFTGDATDTQYF. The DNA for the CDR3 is TGTGCCAGCAGCTTTACAGGGGATGCCACAGATACGCAGTATTTT.

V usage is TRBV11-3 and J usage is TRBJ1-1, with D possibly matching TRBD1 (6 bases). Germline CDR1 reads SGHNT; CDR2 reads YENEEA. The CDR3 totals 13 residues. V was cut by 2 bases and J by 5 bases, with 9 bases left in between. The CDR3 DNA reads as TGTGCCAGCAGCTTAACAGGGTATACTGAAGCTTTCTTT. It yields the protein CASSLTGYTEAFF.

This chain's CDR3 is CASSRTSGRVTGELFF. The CDR3 DNA reads as TGTGCCAGCAGCCGGACTAGCGGGAGGGTGACCGGGGAGCTGTTTTTT. This chain connects TRBV7-9 to TRBJ2-2; TRBD2 aligns across 15 bases. Germline CDR1 and CDR2: SEHNR and FQNEAQ (reference sequence). Trimming cost V 5 bases and J 5 bases; bases outside gene matches: 3. This CDR3 has 16 amino acids. The full variable domain, completed using reference TRBV7-9 and TRBJ2-2, is DTGVSQNPRHKITKRGQNVTFRCDPISEHNRLYWYRQTLGQGPEFLTYFQNEAQLEKSRLLSDRFSAERPKGSFSTLEIQRTEQGDSAMYLCASSRTSGRVTGELFFGEGSRLTVL.

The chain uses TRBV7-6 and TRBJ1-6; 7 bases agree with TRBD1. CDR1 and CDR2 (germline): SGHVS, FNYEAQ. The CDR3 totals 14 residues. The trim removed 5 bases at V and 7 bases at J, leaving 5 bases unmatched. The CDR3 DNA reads TGTGCCAGCAGCCTGGCAGGGGGGAATTCACCCCTCCACTTT. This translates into CASSLAGGNSPLHF.

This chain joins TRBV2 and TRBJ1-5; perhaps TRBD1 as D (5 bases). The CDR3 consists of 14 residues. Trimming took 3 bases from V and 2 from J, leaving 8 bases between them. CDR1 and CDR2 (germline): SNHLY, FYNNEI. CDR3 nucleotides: TGTGCCAGCAGTGACAGGGAAGGCAATCAGCCCCAGCATTTT. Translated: CASSDREGNQPQHF.

The CDR3 DNA reads TGCGCCAGCAGCTTGGCTGGGGCCAGCCTGACAGGGAAGTCTGGGGCCAACGTCCTGACTTTC. This encodes CASSLAGASLTGKSGANVLTF. The chain recombines TRBV5-1 with TRBJ2-6; 7 nucleotides align to TRBD1. The CDR3 consists of 21 residues. The germline V gene has CDR1 SGHRS and CDR2 YFSETQ. Trimming took 0 bases from V and 1 from J; bases not matched to a gene: 16.

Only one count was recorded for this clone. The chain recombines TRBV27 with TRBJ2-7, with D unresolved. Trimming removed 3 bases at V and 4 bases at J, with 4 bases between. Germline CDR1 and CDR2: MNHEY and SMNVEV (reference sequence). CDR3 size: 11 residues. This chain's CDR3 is CASSFGYEQYF. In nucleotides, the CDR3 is TGTGCCAGCAGTTTCGGGTACGAGCAGTACTTC.

The CDR3 sequence is CASGSQGAMNTEAFF. The CDR3 coding sequence is TGTGCCAGCGGAAGCCAGGGGGCCATGAACACTGAAGCTTTCTTT. The chain joins TRBV2 to TRBJ1-1, with TRBD1 matching over 8 bases. Germline CDR1 SNHLY, CDR2 FYNNEI. The CDR3 has 15 residues. Trimming removed 8 bases from V and 0 bases from J; junction bases left unmatched: 8.

The CDR3 sequence: CAWSRDLGGVGKQFF. The CDR3 DNA reads as TGTGCCTGGAGTCGGGACCTGGGAGGGGTCGGAAAACAGTTCTTC. The chain has TRBV30 and TRBJ2-1; 7 nucleotides agree with TRBD2. This CDR3 has 15 amino acids. V was clipped by 2 bases and J by 13 bases; unmatched bases: 17. Per the germline V gene, CDR1 is GTSNPN and CDR2 is SVGIG (reference sequence).

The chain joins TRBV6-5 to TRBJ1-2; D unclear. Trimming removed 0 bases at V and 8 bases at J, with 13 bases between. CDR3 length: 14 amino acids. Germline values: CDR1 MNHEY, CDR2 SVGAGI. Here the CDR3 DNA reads TGTGCCAGCAGTTACTCGAGTACCCACGGGGGCTACACCTTC. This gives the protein CASSYSSTHGGYTF.

CDR3 in DNA: TGTGCCAGCAGCCCCCGAGCCAACTCTGGAAACACCATATATTTT. Encoded protein: CASSPRANSGNTIYF. The chain couples TRBV9 to TRBJ1-3; D ambiguous. This CDR3 has 15 residues. The V and J ends lost 4 bases and 0 bases respectively, with 11 bases between them. Germline-derived CDR1 and CDR2 are SGDLS and YYNGEE.

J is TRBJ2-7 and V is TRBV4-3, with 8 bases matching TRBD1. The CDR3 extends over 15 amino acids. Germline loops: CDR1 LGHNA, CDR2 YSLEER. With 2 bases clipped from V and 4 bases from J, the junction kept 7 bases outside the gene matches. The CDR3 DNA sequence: TGCGCCAGCAGCCAATCATGGACAGGGTCGTACGAGCAGTACTTC. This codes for CASSQSWTGSYEQYF.